This T cell receptor (beta chain) derives from a study of Ad26.COV2.S vaccination and SARS-CoV-2 variants. Study summary: Intramuscularly, Ad26.COV2.S was given either once or twice, 56 days apart. The study, taken as a whole, reports: The TCR breadth and depth analyses may have understated or missed part of the total T cell responses.

Described treatment: 15 to 20 received Ad26.COV2.S at low or high dose, single or two shots; a few received placebo; per-sample allocation not given. The investigators took samples on day 63 after the first vaccine or placebo injection. Produced via immunoSEQ multiplex PCR; TCRdb's table is partial and in-frame only. There are 400,000 to 450,000 clones in the sample; 90% occur only once, and 4.3% lies in the top ten. CDR1 and CDR2 (germline): PRHDT, FYEKMQ (reference sequence). V shed 5 bases and J shed 2 bases, with 10 bases lying between them. The CDR3 runs 14 residues. As concerns this clone: Its antigen is as yet unknown.

This TCR was sampled from a person between 18 and 65 years old who received the Ad26.COV2.S COVID-19 vaccine or a placebo. This sequence joins TRBV13 and TRBJ1-3, with no clear D. The input for sequencing was peripheral blood, taken in a trial of Ad26.COV2.S vaccine versus placebo. The CDR3 sequence: CASSPRAAGNTIYF. The CDR3 DNA reads TGTGCCAGCAGCCCCCGGGCAGCTGGAAACACCATATATTTT.